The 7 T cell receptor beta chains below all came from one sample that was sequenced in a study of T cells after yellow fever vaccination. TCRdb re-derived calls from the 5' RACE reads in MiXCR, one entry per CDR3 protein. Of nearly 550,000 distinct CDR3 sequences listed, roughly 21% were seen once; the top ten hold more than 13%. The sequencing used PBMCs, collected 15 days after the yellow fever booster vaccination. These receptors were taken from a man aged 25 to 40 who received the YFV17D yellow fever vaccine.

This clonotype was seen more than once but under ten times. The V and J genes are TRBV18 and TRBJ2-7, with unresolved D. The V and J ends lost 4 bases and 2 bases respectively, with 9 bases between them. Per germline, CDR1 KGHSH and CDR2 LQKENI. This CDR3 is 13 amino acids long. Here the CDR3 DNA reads TGTGCCAGCTCACTGGGTGAGGCCTACGAGCAGTACTTC. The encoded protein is CASSLGEAYEQYF.

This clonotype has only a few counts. DNA of the CDR3: TGTGCCAGCAGCGACCCGCCCGGGACAGAAAATGAAAAACTGTTTTTT. This codes for CASSDPPGTENEKLFF. The V and J genes are TRBV9 and TRBJ1-4; 7 bases fit TRBD1. V was clipped by 3 bases and J by 5 bases; unmatched bases: 10. The CDR3 totals 16 residues. CDR1 is SGDLS and CDR2 is YYNGEE in the germline V gene.

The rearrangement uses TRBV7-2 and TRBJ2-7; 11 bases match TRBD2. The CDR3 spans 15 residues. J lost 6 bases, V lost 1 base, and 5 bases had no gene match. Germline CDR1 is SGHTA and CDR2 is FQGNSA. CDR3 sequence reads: CASSLGGSGRGEQYF. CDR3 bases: TGTGCCAGCAGCTTAGGAGGTAGCGGGAGGGGCGAGCAGTACTTC.

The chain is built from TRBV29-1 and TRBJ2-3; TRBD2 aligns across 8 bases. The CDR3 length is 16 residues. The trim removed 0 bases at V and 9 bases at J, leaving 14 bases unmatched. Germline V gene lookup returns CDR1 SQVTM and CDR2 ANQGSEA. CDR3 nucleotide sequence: TGCAGCGTTGAAGATCTCGGTAGCGGGAAGTCTCGAACGCAGTATTTT. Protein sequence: CSVEDLGSGKSRTQYF.

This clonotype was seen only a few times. DNA for the CDR3: TGTGCCAGCAGATTCCGGACTAGCGGGACTCGGAATGAGCAGTTCTTC. Protein: CASRFRTSGTRNEQFF. The J gene is TRBJ2-1, the V gene TRBV7-9, with 12 bases fitting TRBD2. Germline V CDR1 and CDR2: SEHNR, FQNEAQ (reference sequence). The CDR3 covers 16 residues. Trimming at V came to 6 bases and at J to 7 bases, leaving 10 bases not matched to a gene.

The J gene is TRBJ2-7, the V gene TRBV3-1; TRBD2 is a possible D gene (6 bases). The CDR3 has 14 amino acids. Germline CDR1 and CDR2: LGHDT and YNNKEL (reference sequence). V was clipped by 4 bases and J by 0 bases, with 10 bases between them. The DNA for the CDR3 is TGTGCCAGCAGCCGCGGGATTAGCTCCTACGAGCAGTACTTC. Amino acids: CASSRGISSYEQYF.

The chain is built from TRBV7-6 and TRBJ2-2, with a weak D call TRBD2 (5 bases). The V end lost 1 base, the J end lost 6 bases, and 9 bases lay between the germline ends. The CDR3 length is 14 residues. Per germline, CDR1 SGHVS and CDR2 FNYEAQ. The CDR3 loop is CASSLELDSGELFF. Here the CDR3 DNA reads TGTGCCAGCAGCTTAGAACTAGACTCCGGGGAGCTGTTTTTT.